These T cell receptor beta chains were read from a single sample in a study of blood T cell repertoires in COVID-19. Here immunoSEQ multiplex PCR was the method, and the copy in TCRdb shows in-frame clones only, minus some. Among some 120,000 clones listed, roughly 81% were seen once. The source material was peripheral blood. Every receptor here comes from a human donor in a cohort sampled during active COVID-19. The CDR3 runs from the conserved cysteine through the conserved F or W. D genes are given only for firm matches. Size is stated for part of the rows, as once, few or many counts, or as a class when the clone is expanded.

abundance	v_gene	len	j_gene	d_gene	CDR3nt	CDR3aa
.	TRBV3-1/TRBV3-2	15	TRBJ1-5	TRBD1	TGTGCCAGCAGCCTGGGGACAGTTAGCAATCAGCCCCAGCATTTT	CASSLGTVSNQPQHF
few	TRBV3-1/TRBV3-2	15	TRBJ1-5	.	TGTGCCAGCAGCCAAGTAGGGGGTAGCAATCAGCCCCAGCATTTT	CASSQVGGSNQPQHF
.	TRBV7-9	15	TRBJ1-5	.	TGTGCCAGCAGCTCCGGACTATATAGCAATCAGCCCCAGCATTTT	CASSSGLYSNQPQHF
.	TRBV6-5	14	TRBJ1-3	TRBD1	TGTGCCAGCAGCCTCGGGACAGGGCGAAACACCATATATTTT	CASSLGTGRNTIYF
.	TRBV30	12	TRBJ1-2	.	TGTGCCTGGAGTCCCGACAGCTATGGCTACACCTTC	CAWSPDSYGYTF
.	TRBV6-6	15	TRBJ2-7	TRBD1	TGTGCCAGCTCTTACGAGACAGGGGGCGTATACGAGCAGTACTTC	CASSYETGGVYEQYF
.	TRBV2	16	TRBJ1-1	TRBD1	TGTGCCAGCAGTCCCGAACGACAGGGAGTCGGCACTGAAGCTTTCTTT	CASSPERQGVGTEAFF
.	TRBV7-2	16	TRBJ1-5	.	TGTGCCAGCAGCTTACTCCTTCGGGGTGAAAATCAGCCCCAGCATTTT	CASSLLLRGENQPQHF
.	TRBV6-1	13	TRBJ1-1	.	TGTGCCAGCAGTGATACAGTGATTTCTGAAGCTTTCTTT	CASSDTVISEAFF
.	TRBV5-1	15	TRBJ1-1	.	TGCGCCAGCAGCTTGGGGGCGGGGTTGAGCACTGAAGCTTTCTTT	CASSLGAGLSTEAFF
.	TRBV2	16	TRBJ2-1	TRBD2	TGTGCCAGCAGTGATAGCGGGAGGGCCCGTTACAATGAGCAGTTCTTC	CASSDSGRARYNEQFF
.	TRBV19	15	TRBJ2-7	.	TGTGCCAGTAGTTTTCGACAGGCGAGCTCCTACGAGCAGTACTTC	CASSFRQASSYEQYF
.	TRBV11-3	14	TRBJ2-1	TRBD2	TGTGCCAGCAGCTCGAGCGGGAGGGCCCATGAGCAGTTCTTC	CASSSSGRAHEQFF
many	TRBV7-9	13	TRBJ2-1	TRBD2	TGTGCCAGCAGCGATAGCGGGGGCAATGAGCAGTTCTTC	CASSDSGGNEQFF
.	TRBV7-2	15	TRBJ2-2	.	TGTGCCAGCACCACGTTGAGGGGGATCACCGGGGAGCTGTTTTTT	CASTTLRGITGELFF
.	TRBV27	15	TRBJ2-6	.	TGTGCCAGCAGTTTGGGGGCCTCTGGGGCCAACGTCCTGACTTTC	CASSLGASGANVLTF
.	TRBV6-1	12	TRBJ1-2	.	TGTGCCAGCAGTGACCAGGGGATAGGCTACACCTTC	CASSDQGIGYTF
once	TRBV18	13	TRBJ2-5	.	TGTGCCAGCTCACCACAAGGGAGAGAGACCCAGTACTTC	CASSPQGRETQYF
.	TRBV4-1	16	TRBJ2-1	TRBD2	TGCGCCAGCAGCCTGACTAGCGGGGGAGCTTACAATGAGCAGTTCTTC	CASSLTSGGAYNEQFF
.	TRBV3-1/TRBV3-2	14	TRBJ2-3	TRBD2	TGTGCCAGCAGCTTAAGCGGGGACACAGATACGCAGTATTTT	CASSLSGDTDTQYF
.	TRBV4-1	17	TRBJ2-3	TRBD2	TGCGCCAGCAGCCAAGAGTATCAAGCGGGAGGGACAGATACGCAGTATTTT	CASSQEYQAGGTDTQYF
few	TRBV5-4	15	TRBJ2-6	.	TGTGCCACCCACGGACAGAACTCTGGGGCCAACGTCCTGACTTTC	CATHGQNSGANVLTF
.	TRBV11-2	14	TRBJ1-1	.	TGTGCCAGCAGCTTACAGGTGATGAACACTGAAGCTTTCTTT	CASSLQVMNTEAFF
.	TRBV5-4	14	TRBJ1-3	TRBD1	TGTGCCAGCAGCCTGGACAGGGTTCCTCACACCATATATTTT	CASSLDRVPHTIYF
few	TRBV5-6	14	TRBJ2-7	TRBD2	TGTGCCAGCAGCTTGTGGCTAGCGGGGGGCGAGCAGTACTTC	CASSLWLAGGEQYF
.	TRBV19	13	TRBJ2-4	TRBD1	TGTGCCAGTAGTATCCCAGGGGGCTCCATTCAGTACTTC	CASSIPGGSIQYF
.	TRBV12-3/TRBV12-4	12	TRBJ2-3	.	TGTGCCAGCAGTCCGCGTACAGATACGCAGTATTTT	CASSPRTDTQYF
once	TRBV6-2/TRBV6-3	16	TRBJ1-1	TRBD1	TGTGCCAGCAGTTACTCGAGGGACAGACTGAACACTGAAGCTTTCTTT	CASSYSRDRLNTEAFF
.	TRBV6-5	13	TRBJ1-2	.	TGTGCCAGCACAGCAGGGGTAAACTATGGCTACACCTTC	CASTAGVNYGYTF
.	TRBV18	15	TRBJ1-2	TRBD1	TGTGCCAGCTCACCAGATGGGACAGGGAACTATGGCTACACCTTC	CASSPDGTGNYGYTF
few	TRBV4-1	17	TRBJ1-5	TRBD1	TGCGCCAGCAGCCAAGATGTGAGCAGGGGGGACAATCAGCCCCAGCATTTT	CASSQDVSRGDNQPQHF
.	TRBV19	14	TRBJ2-2	.	TGTGCCAGTAGTATAGCTCAGGGGCCTAGGGAGCTGTTTTTT	CASSIAQGPRELFF
.	TRBV5-4	15	TRBJ1-1	TRBD1	TGTGCCAGCAACGAACAACAGGGGAGACGAACTGAAGCTTTCTTT	CASNEQQGRRTEAFF
.	TRBV29-1	16	TRBJ2-1	TRBD2	TGCAGCGTTGAAGGCAGACCGGGACTAGCGGTCAATGAGCAGTTCTTC	CSVEGRPGLAVNEQFF
.	TRBV6-5	11	TRBJ2-5	.	TGTGCCAGCAGTCAACAAGAGACCCAGTACTTC	CASSQQETQYF
.	TRBV5-1	16	TRBJ1-4	TRBD1	TGCGCCAGCAGCCGGACTTATACAGGGGAGAGTGAAAAACTGTTTTTT	CASSRTYTGESEKLFF
.	TRBV3-1/TRBV3-2	16	TRBJ2-1	TRBD2	TGTGCCAGCAGCCAAGAACTGAGCGGGGGGCCCTATGAGCAGTTCTTC	CASSQELSGGPYEQFF
.	TRBV9	16	TRBJ2-1	TRBD1	TGTGCCAGCAGCGTAGAGGTAGGGGGCGAGAGGAATGAGCAGTTCTTC	CASSVEVGGERNEQFF
.	TRBV7-8	18	TRBJ1-5	TRBD1	TGTGCCAGCAGCTTAGAAAGACCAGGGGGTAGTAGCAATCAGCCCCAGCATTTT	CASSLERPGGSSNQPQHF
.	TRBV11-2	15	TRBJ2-7	.	TGTGCCAGCAGCTTACCCGGACTGGAGACCTACGAGCAGTACTTC	CASSLPGLETYEQYF
.	TRBV30	13	TRBJ2-7	TRBD2	TGTGCCTGGAGACTACCGGGGGGGAGCGAGCAGTACTTC	CAWRLPGGSEQYF
.	TRBV18	14	TRBJ1-1	TRBD1	TGTGCCAGCCGTGAACAGGGGGCGCGGACTGAAGCTTTCTTT	CASREQGARTEAFF
.	TRBV27	16	TRBJ2-1	TRBD2	TGTGCCAGCAGATCCTTAGTAGCGGGTTCCTACAATGAGCAGTTCTTC	CASRSLVAGSYNEQFF
many	TRBV12-3/TRBV12-4	13	TRBJ1-2	TRBD1	TGTGCCAGCAGGCGGGACAGGGGGTCGGGCTACACCTTC	CASRRDRGSGYTF
.	TRBV5-6	18	TRBJ2-6	.	TGTGCCAGCAGCTTGGCCCCAGGGAGGTACTCTGGGGCCAACGTCCTGACTTTC	CASSLAPGRYSGANVLTF
few	TRBV28	15	TRBJ2-7	TRBD1	TGTGCCAGCAGTCCCCTAGGACAGGGCTCCTACGAGCAGTACTTC	CASSPLGQGSYEQYF
.	TRBV28	14	TRBJ2-7	TRBD1	TGTGCCAGCAGTGTCCGGGACAGGGTCTACGAGCAGTACTTC	CASSVRDRVYEQYF
.	TRBV11-2	13	TRBJ2-1	.	TGTGCCAGCAGCTTAGCCAGGGACAATGAGCAGTTCTTC	CASSLARDNEQFF
.	TRBV2	11	TRBJ1-2	.	TGTGCCAGCAGGCAACAGCATCCCGAGAACTTC	CASRQQHPENF
few	TRBV4-2	16	TRBJ2-1	TRBD2	TGTGCCAGCAGCCAAGACGCTAGCGGTACCTACAATGAGCAGTTCTTC	CASSQDASGTYNEQFF
.	TRBV7-2	15	TRBJ2-7	TRBD2	TGTGCCAGCAGCGTGACCCTAGCGGGAGGATCCGAGCAGTACTTC	CASSVTLAGGSEQYF
once	TRBV27	13	TRBJ1-2	TRBD1	TGTGCCAGCAGACAGACAGGGGGCGGTGGCTACACCTTC	CASRQTGGGGYTF
once	TRBV18	13	TRBJ2-7	TRBD1	TGTGCCAGCTCCTGGGACAGGTTCTACGAGCAGTACTTC	CASSWDRFYEQYF
.	TRBV28	15	TRBJ2-1	TRBD1	TGTGCCAGCAGTTCGGGACAGGGGGGTTACCATGAGCAGTTCTTC	CASSSGQGGYHEQFF
.	TRBV7-9	13	TRBJ2-5	.	TGTGCCAGCAGCCCTCACAACCAAGAGACCCAGTACTTC	CASSPHNQETQYF